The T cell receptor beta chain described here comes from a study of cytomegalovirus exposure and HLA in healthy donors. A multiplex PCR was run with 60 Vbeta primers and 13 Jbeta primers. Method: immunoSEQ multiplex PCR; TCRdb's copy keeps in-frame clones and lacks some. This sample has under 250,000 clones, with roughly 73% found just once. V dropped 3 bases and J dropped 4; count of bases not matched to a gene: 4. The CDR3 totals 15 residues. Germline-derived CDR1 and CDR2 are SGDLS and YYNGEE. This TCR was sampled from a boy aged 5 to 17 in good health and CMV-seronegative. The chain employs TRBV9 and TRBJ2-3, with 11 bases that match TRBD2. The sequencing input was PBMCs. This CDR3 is CASSGIAGGADTQYF. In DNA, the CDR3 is TGTGCCAGCAGCGGGATAGCGGGGGGGGCAGATACGCAGTATTTT.